This T cell receptor beta chain appears in the sequencing data of a study of blood T cells in healthy people across ages. The CDR3 has 14 amino acids. The germline V gene has CDR1 SGHTA and CDR2 FQGNSA. Primed by a sample-barcoded 5' primer and a J-beta primer mix, a second PCR proceeded for 7 to 11 cycles. The template-switch adaptor was a 5' adaptor with 12 random nucleotides. It tagged each cDNA molecule. A single record per CDR3 protein comes from TCRdb applying MiXCR to the 5' RACE reads. The table lists 980,000 or so distinct CDR3 sequences, 48% of them singletons. Turning to this clonotype: Its specificity is not known. The junction departs from the called germline gene at one end, perhaps through a read error.

Study conclusions and caveats: Long-lived donors exceeded aged donors in naive CD4+ cells and diversity.

The sequencing sample was made of blood. The V gene is TRBV7-2, the J gene TRBJ2-6; D is perhaps TRBD2 (6 bases). This sequence originates from a man younger than 45 in good health. CDR3 residues: CAGSLAAGANVLTF. The CDR3 coding sequence is TGTGCCGGCAGCTTAGCGGCGGGGGCCAACGTCCTGACTTTC.